This T cell receptor (beta chain) was recorded in a study of radiotherapy plus CTLA-4 blockade in lung cancer. The assay was immunoSEQ multiplex PCR, and TCRdb's table has in-frame clones only and misses some. Of some 110,000 clones in the sample, just under 90% were seen once. Germline CDR1 is MNHNY and CDR2 is SVGAGI (reference sequence). The CDR3 contains 14 residues. V shed 6 bases, J shed 5 bases, and the junction held 3 bases outside the gene matches. The starting material was peripheral blood, obtained from a patient treated with radiotherapy plus ipilimumab. The clonotype comes from a human donor with non-small cell lung cancer that progressed on radiotherapy plus ipilimumab. The chain couples TRBV6-6 to TRBJ2-3; 12 bases map to TRBD2. The CDR3 DNA sequence: TGTGCCAGCAGCTGGGGACTAGCGGGAGATACGCAGTATTTT. Its protein is CASSWGLAGDTQYF.